This TCR beta chain is drawn from a study of cytomegalovirus exposure and HLA in healthy donors. Study-wide findings and caveats: Several V segments, TRBV6-2 and TRBV6-3 among them, could not be told apart and were dropped. In a later analysis, CMV-associated beta chains were mostly HLA-associated, it appeared. Presence/absence analyses rested on an assumption that sequencing depth was roughly uniform across donors.

This PCR relied on a set of 60 Vbeta primers and 13 Jbeta primers. Measured with immunoSEQ multiplex PCR; TCRdb has only the in-frame clones, and not every one. The sample lists some 130,000 clones; 60% to 75% were seen once. J gave up 5 bases and V 6 bases, and 7 bases lay outside the gene matches. The CDR3 is made up of 15 amino acids. Germline V CDR1 and CDR2: SNHLY, FYNNEI. Regarding this clone: Its specificity is not known.

Sequencing was carried out using PBMCs. This chain joins TRBV2 and TRBJ2-1; the match to TRBD2 covers 10 bases. The clonotype comes from a man between 25 and 39 years old in good health and CMV-seronegative. CDR3 protein: CASRRAGGLDNEQFF. The CDR3 nucleotides read TGTGCCAGCAGGAGAGCGGGGGGGCTGGACAATGAGCAGTTCTTC. Full variable domain (outside the CDR3, taken from reference TRBV2 and TRBJ2-1): EPEVTQTPSHQVTQMGQEVILRCVPISNHLYFYWYRQILGQKVEFLVSFYNNEISEKSEIFDDQFSVERPDGSNFTLKIRSTKLEDSAMYFCASRRAGGLDNEQFFGPGTRLTVL.